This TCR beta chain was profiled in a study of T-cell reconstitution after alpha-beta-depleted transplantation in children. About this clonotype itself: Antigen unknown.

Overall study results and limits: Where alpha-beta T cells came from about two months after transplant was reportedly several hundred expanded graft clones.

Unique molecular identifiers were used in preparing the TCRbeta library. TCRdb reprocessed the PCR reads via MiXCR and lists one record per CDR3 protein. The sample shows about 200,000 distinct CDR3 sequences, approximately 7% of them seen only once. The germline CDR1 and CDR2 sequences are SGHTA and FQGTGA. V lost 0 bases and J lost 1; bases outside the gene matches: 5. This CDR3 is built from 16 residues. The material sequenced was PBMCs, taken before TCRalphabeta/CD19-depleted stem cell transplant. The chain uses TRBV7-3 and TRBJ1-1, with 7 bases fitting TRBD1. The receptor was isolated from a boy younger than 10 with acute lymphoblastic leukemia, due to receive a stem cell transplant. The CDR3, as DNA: TGTGCCAGCAGCTTAACCTCCGACAGGGCGAACACTGAAGCTTTCTTT. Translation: CASSLTSDRANTEAFF.